The clone carrying this TCR beta chain has a single count. The data were taken from a study of CD8 T cells in Susac syndrome. An input of roughly 0.45 to 1 ug of RNA was subjected to reverse transcription using random hexamers. Amplification of TCR beta CDR3 across 54 Vbeta and 13 Jbeta was performed with immunoSEQ multiplex PCR. MiXCR was run by TCRdb on the immunoSEQ multiplex PCR reads, yielding one entry per CDR3 protein. This table holds approximately 260,000 distinct CDR3 sequences, 96% found once. Germline V gene data show CDR1 as DFQATT and CDR2 as SNEGSKA (reference sequence). The length of the CDR3 is 14 residues. Trimming took 7 bases from V and 0 from J, leaving 13 bases between them.

The TCR comes from a human donor with Susac syndrome. The chain employs TRBV20-1 and TRBJ2-4; D is unresolved. The sample taken for sequencing was CD4+ T cells from PBMCs. The CDR3 protein is CSGGAILAKNIQYF. For the CDR3, the DNA is TGCAGTGGTGGTGCTATCCTAGCCAAAAACATTCAGTACTTC.